The TCR beta chain described here comes from a study of CD8 T cells in ankylosing spondylitis. This clonotype was counted only a few times. Its antigen is still unknown. TCRdb re-called the 5' RACE reads through MiXCR, storing one row per CDR3 protein. The sample yields 300,000 to 350,000 distinct CDR3 sequences, over 12% seen once. Study conclusions and caveats: In ankylosing spondylitis blood, a motif of seven to nine highly homologous TCR beta variants appeared characteristic. CD8+ disease-linked clones were present at relatively low frequencies in blood.

V lost 7 bases, J lost 0 bases, and 6 bases stayed unmatched. CDR1 and CDR2 (germline): SEHNR, FQNEAQ (reference sequence). This CDR3 region has 14 residues. This TCR was sampled from a male donor with ankylosing spondylitis or in good health (not recorded which). What was sequenced was blood, either unsorted or a sorted T cell fraction (not recorded which). The chain employs TRBV7-9 and TRBJ2-7; the match to TRBD1 covers 7 bases. The CDR3 loop reads CASTLGQSSYEQYF. In nucleotides, the CDR3 is TGTGCCAGCACCTTGGGACAGAGCTCCTACGAGCAGTACTTC.